The clone carrying this TCR beta chain was seen many times. Trimming at V came to 3 bases and at J to 4 bases, leaving 8 bases not matched to a gene. The CDR3 contains 15 residues. Germline V gene lookup returns CDR1 SGHRS and CDR2 YFSETQ. This entry is derived from a study of T cells after yellow fever vaccination. Study background: Fractions containing few cells were prepared with SMART-Seq v4 Ultra Low Input.

The study made its TCR cDNA through 5'RACE template switching. That step introduced a universal primer site along with UMIs. In TCRdb, the 5' RACE reads were re-called with MiXCR into one record per CDR3 protein. The data hold about 300,000 distinct CDR3 sequences, with less than 9.5% observed a single time. The clonotype was recovered from a man younger than 30 who received the YFV17D yellow fever vaccine. Sequences were derived from CD4+ T cells sorted from PBMCs, sampled 5 days after the yellow fever booster vaccination. The chain carries TRBV5-1 and TRBJ2-5; 8 positions match TRBD2. The CDR3 coding sequence is TGCGCCAGCAGCTCCAACGGGGGGGGCCGAGAGACCCAGTACTTC. Its translation is CASSSNGGGRETQYF. The whole variable domain, filled in from reference TRBV5-1 and TRBJ2-5, reads KAGVTQTPRYLIKTRGQQVTLSCSPISGHRSVSWYQQTPGQGLQFLFEYFSETQRNKGNFPGRFSGRQFSNSRSEMNVSTLELGDSALYLCASSSNGGGRETQYFGPGTRLLVL.